A selection of T cell receptor beta chains follows, all from one sample in a study of T-cell memory formation after mild COVID-19. TCRdb re-called the 5' RACE reads with MiXCR, one entry per CDR3 protein. There are hundreds of thousands of distinct CDR3 sequences in the sample; roughly 19% occur only once, and under 25% lies in the top ten. Source material: PBMCs or a T cell subset sorted from them (not recorded which). These receptors were taken from a man aged 18-30 years who had mild COVID-19 (a few samples of this study predate the infection). Cell type and time point are not known. Each CDR3 is given with its conserved first and last residue. A D gene is named only where the DNA matches it firmly. Some rows have no size entry. The others give once, few or many, or a class for an expanded clone.

V gene	clone size	J gene	D gene	CDR3 DNA	CDR3 protein
TRBV20-1	.	TRBJ2-5	.	TGCAGTGCTAGAGATCCCCCGATGCGTGAGACCCAGTACTTC	CSARDPPMRETQYF
TRBV21-1	.	TRBJ1-3	.	TGTGCCAGCAGCAAGAAGCTATCAGGGGCAAGCTCTGGAAACACCATATATTTT	CASSKKLSGASSGNTIYF
TRBV6-7	few	TRBJ2-2	.	TGTGCCAGCAGTTACTCGAGGCAGGGCAGTCTGCACGGAAACACCGGGGAGCTGTTTTTT	CASSYSRQGSLHGNTGELFF
TRBV6-5	.	TRBJ2-5	.	TGTGCCAGCAGTGACAGGACCGCTCACGGGACCCAGTACTTC	CASSDRTAHGTQYF
TRBV28	few	TRBJ1-1	.	TGTGCCAGCAGTTTAGTGGGGGAAGCTTTCTTT	CASSLVGEAFF
TRBV20-1	.	TRBJ2-3	.	TGCAGTGCCCTACGGTTAGATTTTCAGGATACGCAGTATTTT	CSALRLDFQDTQYF
TRBV7-2	few	TRBJ1-1	.	TGTGCCAGCAGCTCTCAGGGAGCGACGAACACTGAAGCTTTCTTT	CASSSQGATNTEAFF
TRBV6-1	once	TRBJ2-5	.	TGTGCCTCTTGGGGGGAAGAGACCCAGTACTTC	CASWGEETQYF
TRBV7-2	many	TRBJ1-1	.	TGTGCCAGCAGCCAAAGAGGGGGGCGAAGGGCTGAAGCTTTCTTT	CASSQRGGRRAEAFF
TRBV20-1	many	TRBJ2-1	TRBD2	TGCAGTGCTAGAGTGTCCAGCGGGGGGGCCGGTGAGCAGTTCTTC	CSARVSSGGAGEQFF
TRBV27	.	TRBJ1-6	.	TGTGCCAGCAGGGTGGGGTTGGCGTATAGGTCACCCCTCCACTTT	CASRVGLAYRSPLHF
TRBV6-2/TRBV6-3	few	TRBJ2-1	.	TGTGCCAGCAGTTACGACAGGTCCGACAATGAGCAGTTCTTC	CASSYDRSDNEQFF
TRBV12-3/TRBV12-4	.	TRBJ1-2	TRBD1	TGTGCCAGCGCCCCGGGGACAGCTTATGGCTACACCTTC	CASAPGTAYGYTF
TRBV4-3	many	TRBJ2-1	.	TGCGCCAGCAGCCAGCAGGGGGGGTTATCCTACAATGAGCAGTTCTTC	CASSQQGGLSYNEQFF
TRBV9	few	TRBJ1-2	TRBD1	TGTGCCAGCAGCGTAGGCGAGGGGGCGGATGGCTACACCTTC	CASSVGEGADGYTF
TRBV20-1	few	TRBJ2-3	TRBD2	TGCAGTGCTAGAGAACTAGCGGGGGGCATAAGCACAGATACGCAGTATTTT	CSARELAGGISTDTQYF
TRBV4-3	few	TRBJ2-1	.	TGCGCCAGCAGCCGCCCGCCATACAATGAGCAGTTCTTC	CASSRPPYNEQFF
TRBV27	few	TRBJ2-3	.	TGTGCCAGCAGTTTATCTTCGGGGTCGAGCACAGATACGCAGTATTTT	CASSLSSGSSTDTQYF
TRBV7-3	few	TRBJ2-1	.	TGTGCCAGCAGCAAAAGGGGGAATGAGCAGTTCTTC	CASSKRGNEQFF
TRBV5-1	many	TRBJ1-5	TRBD1	TGCGCCAGCAGCCCCGACAGGGGAGTTCAGCCCCAGCATTTT	CASSPDRGVQPQHF
TRBV18	few	TRBJ1-2	.	TGTGCCAGCTCACCACCAAGTGGAGACAGCCATGGCTACACCTTC	CASSPPSGDSHGYTF
TRBV2	few	TRBJ2-3	TRBD2	TGTGCCATTAGAGCGGGGGGGCGGCCAGATACGCAGTATTTT	CAIRAGGRPDTQYF
TRBV4-3	.	TRBJ2-1	TRBD1	TGCGCCAGCAGCCAACGTACAGGGGACAATGAGCAGTTCTTC	CASSQRTGDNEQFF
TRBV7-2	.	TRBJ1-3	TRBD1	TGTGCCAGCGGGGGAGGGGGCAGTAGGAACACCATATATTTT	CASGGGGSRNTIYF
TRBV6-2/TRBV6-3	.	TRBJ2-7	TRBD2	TGTGCCAGCACCCCCCCAGCGGGGAACGAGCAGTACTTC	CASTPPAGNEQYF
TRBV9	few	TRBJ2-3	.	TGTGCCAGCAGCGTAATAGGGCCAGATACGCAGTATTTT	CASSVIGPDTQYF
TRBV19	few	TRBJ2-1	.	TGTGCCAGTAGTATCGGAAACAATGAGCAGTTCTTC	CASSIGNNEQFF
TRBV5-1	.	TRBJ2-1	.	TGCGCCAGCAGCTTGAGAGTAATGGACATGGCAAATGAGCAGTTCTTC	CASSLRVMDMANEQFF
TRBV12-3/TRBV12-4	.	TRBJ2-3	.	TGTGCCAGCAACACAGATACGCAGTATTTT	CASNTDTQYF
TRBV20-1	many	TRBJ2-3	.	TGCAGTGCTAGCGGTCAGGGCGGCACAGATACGCAGTATTTT	CSASGQGGTDTQYF
TRBV5-1	.	TRBJ2-5	.	TGCGCCAGCAGCTTGATGGGGGAGCCCCAAGAGACCCAGTACTTC	CASSLMGEPQETQYF
TRBV7-9	.	TRBJ1-2	.	TGTGCCAGCAGCCCGGGACAACGGTATGGCTACACCTTC	CASSPGQRYGYTF
TRBV7-9	.	TRBJ2-1	.	TGTGCCAGCAGCTTAGGTGCCGGCTACAATGAGCAGTTCTTC	CASSLGAGYNEQFF
TRBV5-4	few	TRBJ2-3	TRBD2	TGTGCCAGCACCATTGGACTAGCGGCCACAGATACGCAGTATTTT	CASTIGLAATDTQYF
TRBV5-1	.	TRBJ2-1	TRBD2	TGCGCCAGCAGCACCGGCGGAGTAGCGGGGGGGCTGAACAATGAGCAGTTCTTC	CASSTGGVAGGLNNEQFF
TRBV6-5	.	TRBJ2-3	.	TGTGCCAGCAGTTACCGCGCCAGAGTCCCAGATACGCAGTATTTT	CASSYRARVPDTQYF
TRBV4-1	few	TRBJ1-1	.	TGCGCCAGCAGCCGAGCGGGACACACTGAAGCTTTCTTT	CASSRAGHTEAFF
TRBV6-2/TRBV6-3	.	TRBJ2-7	TRBD1	TGTGCCAGCAGTGGACAGGAGGTGAACGAGCAGTACTTC	CASSGQEVNEQYF
TRBV24-1	few	TRBJ2-5	.	TGTGCCACCACGCAGAGGGGCTTCAGAGGGGAGACCCAGTACTTC	CATTQRGFRGETQYF
TRBV4-3	.	TRBJ2-7	.	TGCGCCAGCAGCCAAGATCTAGTGTCCCACTACGAGCAGTACTTC	CASSQDLVSHYEQYF
TRBV5-1	.	TRBJ1-1	.	TGCGCCAGCAGCTTGGGGACATCCGGTGAAGCTTTCTTT	CASSLGTSGEAFF
TRBV12-5	.	TRBJ2-6	.	TGTGCTAGTGCCCAGCCTGGGGGCTCCGGATCTGGGGCCAACGTCCTGACTTTC	CASAQPGGSGSGANVLTF
TRBV7-9	few	TRBJ2-7	.	TGTGCCAGCAGCTTCGGGGACGAGCAGTACTTC	CASSFGDEQYF
TRBV7-9	many	TRBJ1-2	TRBD1	TGTGCCAGCAGCTTAGGGGACAGGGCTCGCGGCTACACCTTC	CASSLGDRARGYTF
TRBV12-3/TRBV12-4	.	TRBJ2-5	TRBD2	TGTGCCAGCAGCACCCGTTGGATAGCGGGGGCCCCCATCCAAGAGACCCAGTACTTC	CASSTRWIAGAPIQETQYF